A single sample gave rise to the 30 T cell receptor beta chains below, sequenced in a study of identical twins. TCRdb independently ran MiXCR on the 5' RACE reads; one entry per CDR3 protein. The sample shows hundreds of thousands of distinct CDR3 sequences, more than 9% of them seen only once. These sequences were also reported in another study, on yellow fever vaccine responses in identical twins.

The sequenced sample consisted of PBMCs. These receptors were collected from a woman under 30 in good health.

This clonotype was seen ten or more times. This chain uses TRBV12-3 or TRBV12-4 with TRBJ2-2; possibly TRBD2 for D (5 bases). The CDR3 has 15 amino acids. V lost 0 bases and J 4 bases, leaving 9 bases between the germline ends. The CDR3 DNA follows: TGTGCCAGCAGTTTAGCGGGAGTCGGCACCGGGGAGCTGTTTTTT. Its translation is CASSLAGVGTGELFF.

In its sample, this clonotype was seen a few times. The chain recombines TRBV6-5 with TRBJ2-7; 7 nucleotides line up with TRBD2. CDR1 MNHEY and CDR2 SVGAGI come from the germline V gene. The length of the CDR3 is 17 residues. V lost 0 bases to trimming and J lost 4 bases; unmatched junction nucleotides: 12. The CDR3 here is CASSYSTSSSGLYEQYF. CDR3 sequence (DNA): TGTGCCAGCAGTTACTCGACCTCATCTAGCGGACTGTACGAGCAGTACTTC.

This clonotype was seen a few times. This sequence joins TRBV12-3 or TRBV12-4 and TRBJ2-4; D is uncertain. Trimming took off 4 bases at V and 0 bases at J, with 13 bases between the two ends. This CDR3 is built from 16 residues. In DNA form, the CDR3 reads TGTGCCAGCAGTTCCATACAGATATTAGCCAAAAACATTCAGTACTTC. Encoded protein: CASSSIQILAKNIQYF.

This clonotype was counted at least ten times. The gene calls are TRBV11-2 and TRBJ1-2, with D uncertain. The CDR3 runs to 18 residues. Between the trimmed V and J ends, which lost 0 bases and 6 bases, there was a span of 23 bases. Germline V CDR1 and CDR2: SGHAT, FQNNGV. The CDR3 nucleotides read TGTGCCAGCAGCTTAGATATGATCACGTCCGGAGTCCTCAATGGCTACACCTTC. Its protein is CASSLDMITSGVLNGYTF.

In nucleotides, the CDR3 is TGCAGCGCTGTTCCCCCACCCTCCTACAATGAGCAGTTCTTC. Encoded protein: CSAVPPPSYNEQFF. This rearrangement joins TRBV29-1 to TRBJ2-1; D is ambiguous. From germline, CDR1 is SQVTM and CDR2 ANQGSEA. CDR3 length equals 14 residues. V lost 7 bases, J lost 0 bases, and 13 bases lay in between.

This clonotype has a handful of counts. This rearrangement joins TRBV12-3 or TRBV12-4 to TRBJ1-1; 8 nucleotides line up with TRBD1. The CDR3 runs 19 residues. The junction had 16 bases not matched to a gene; V was cut back by 3 bases and J by 1 base. The CDR3 DNA sequence: TGTGCCAGCAGTTTGGGTCTTAACAGGGGGTTTGGTGGGAACACTGAAGCTTTCTTT. This sequence encodes CASSLGLNRGFGGNTEAFF.

The table lists this clonotype with a few counts. The chain joins TRBV20-1 to TRBJ2-3; D is undetermined. The CDR3 sequence is 11 residues long. The V end was cut by 4 bases, the J end by 0 bases, with 2 bases between. Germline V CDR1 and CDR2: DFQATT, SNEGSKA (reference sequence). For the CDR3, the DNA is TGCAGTGCTATCAGCACAGATACGCAGTATTTT. This sequence encodes CSAISTDTQYF.

This clonotype was picked up a small number of times. This chain connects TRBV5-1 to TRBJ2-1; D ambiguous. From germline, CDR1 is SGHRS and CDR2 YFSETQ. CDR3 size: 14 residues. Trimming cost V 0 bases and J 5 bases, with 9 bases left between them. DNA for the CDR3: TGCGCCAGCAGCTTGGACATAGTTAACAATGAGCAGTTCTTC. It encodes CASSLDIVNNEQFF.

Many counts were recorded for this clonotype. The rearrangement joins TRBV29-1 to TRBJ1-1; TRBD1 might be the D (5 bases). The CDR3 has 11 residues. CDR1 is SQVTM, CDR2 ANQGSEA, per germline. V was cut by 6 bases and J by 1 base, with 6 bases left in between. The CDR3 bases are TGCAGCGTGAGGGGGAACACTGAAGCTTTCTTT. This codes for CSVRGNTEAFF.

The sample holds a few counts of this clonotype. The CDR3 bases are TGTGCCAGCAGCCAAGATGTGGGAGTCGATACCGGGGAGCTGTTTTTT. Its translation: CASSQDVGVDTGELFF. The J gene is TRBJ2-2, the V gene TRBV3-1, with D possibly being TRBD2 (5 bases). Germline V gene data show CDR1 as LGHDT and CDR2 as YNNKEL (reference sequence). There are 16 residues in the CDR3. Trimming took 0 bases from V and 5 from J, leaving 13 bases between them.

This clonotype was found a few times. The DNA for the CDR3 is TGTGCCAGCAGCTGGGGACAGGGGTCTGGCTACACCTTC. Its translation is CASSWGQGSGYTF. The chain recombines TRBV5-6 with TRBJ1-2, with 10 nucleotides matching TRBD1. Looked up from germline, CDR1 is SGHDT and CDR2 is YYEEEE. This CDR3 spans 13 amino acids. V shed 3 bases and J 7 bases; nucleotides not matched to a gene: 3.

The chain is built from TRBV20-1 and TRBJ2-3; perhaps D is TRBD1 or TRBD2 (6 bases each). V lost 5 bases, J lost 7 bases, and 25 bases lay in between. Germline V gene lookup returns CDR1 DFQATT and CDR2 SNEGSKA (reference sequence). The CDR3 spans 16 residues. The CDR3: CSARLPGAAPPNTQYF. The CDR3 nucleotides are TGCAGTGCTCGGCTGCCGGGGGCGGCCCCACCTAATACGCAGTATTTT.

This clonotype was detected only a few times. This chain connects TRBV6-4 to TRBJ2-1; D may be TRBD1 (9 bases). The CDR3 contains 19 residues. V dropped 6 bases and J dropped 4 bases, with 28 bases sitting between them. Germline V gene lookup returns CDR1 MRHNA and CDR2 SNTAGT. The CDR3 loop is CASRSRDRVGLGAYNEQFF. For the CDR3, the DNA is TGTGCCAGCAGAAGCCGGGACAGGGTGGGACTAGGGGCTTACAATGAGCAGTTCTTC.

A few counts support this clonotype. The chain joins TRBV15 to TRBJ2-7, with TRBD2 identical over 7 bases. CDR1 is LNHNV and CDR2 is YYDKDF in the germline V gene (reference sequence). Trimming at V came to 7 bases and at J to 3 bases, leaving 9 bases not matched to a gene. The CDR3 runs to 14 residues. CDR3 nucleotides: TGTGCCACCACCCCGGGGGAGGGTTTCTACGAGCAGTACTTC. Its protein is CATTPGEGFYEQYF.

This clonotype was seen at least ten times. The rearrangement links TRBV20-1 to TRBJ1-1, with D unresolved. The CDR3 is 14 amino acids. V was cut by 3 bases and J by 1 base, with 12 bases left in between. Looked up from germline, CDR1 is DFQATT and CDR2 is SNEGSKA (reference sequence). In DNA, the CDR3 is TGCAGTGCTAGCCCCTGGGCTAAGAACACTGAAGCTTTCTTT. This gives the protein CSASPWAKNTEAFF.

The CDR3 sequence: CASSLVSLRETQYF. The CDR3 coding sequence is TGTGCCAGCAGCTTAGTTAGTCTAAGAGAGACCCAGTACTTC. J is TRBJ2-5 and V is TRBV7-9; no reliable D call. V was clipped by 1 base and J by 4 bases, with 10 bases between them. The CDR3 is made up of 14 amino acids. Germline CDR1 SEHNR, CDR2 FQNEAQ (reference sequence).

This clonotype was observed a few times. This chain joins TRBV3-1 and TRBJ1-5; no firm D call. The germline V gene encodes CDR1 LGHDT and CDR2 YNNKEL (reference sequence). V was cut by 2 bases and J by 2 bases, with 13 bases left in between. The CDR3 contains 16 residues. The CDR3 loop reads CASSQSVGPGNQPQHF. Written as DNA, the CDR3 is TGTGCCAGCAGCCAATCCGTTGGGCCCGGCAATCAGCCCCAGCATTTT.

The CDR3 region has the DNA TGCGCCAGCAGCCCCGAAGGGGGAGAGACCCAGTACTTC. Translating it yields CASSPEGGETQYF. This rearrangement joins TRBV5-1 to TRBJ2-5, with TRBD1 as a possible D gene (6 bases). Trimming stripped 4 bases from V and 4 bases from J, with 11 bases between. This CDR3 has 13 residues. Per germline, CDR1 SGHRS and CDR2 YFSETQ.

This clonotype was picked up a small number of times. The CDR3: CSATPEYNEQFF. For the CDR3, the DNA is TGCAGTGCGACCCCCGAGTACAATGAGCAGTTCTTC. This chain links TRBV20-1 with TRBJ2-1, with D uncertain. CDR3 length: 12 amino acids. Germline CDR1 and CDR2: DFQATT and SNEGSKA (reference sequence). Trimming pared 6 bases from V and 4 bases from J, leaving 10 bases between.

This clonotype has a handful of counts. V and J are TRBV4-1 and TRBJ2-5; D gene ambiguous. Germline CDR1 and CDR2: MGHRA and YSYEKL. V lost 0 bases, J lost 1 base, and 9 bases lay in between. This CDR3 has 15 residues. CDR3 sequence: CASSQEWQFQETQYF. CDR3 bases: TGCGCCAGCAGCCAAGAGTGGCAGTTCCAAGAGACCCAGTACTTC.

This clonotype was counted between two and nine times. CDR3 sequence reads: CASSLEDRVYEQYF. The CDR3 nucleotides read TGCGCCAGCAGCCTCGAGGACAGGGTGTACGAGCAGTACTTC. V usage is TRBV5-1 and J usage is TRBJ2-7; 8 nucleotides match TRBD1. This CDR3 is 14 amino acids long. Germline V lookup: CDR1 SGHRS, CDR2 YFSETQ. Losses at the gene ends were 4 bases for V and 4 bases for J; bases not matched to a gene: 7.

Notes on this clonotype: A junction end diverges from the germline sequence, so it may reflect a read error. Written as DNA, the CDR3 is TGCTGTGCTAAAAGCTCGACAGGGGCTTCAGGCTACAATGAGCAGTTCTTC. Amino acid sequence: CCAKSSTGASGYNEQFF. This chain joins TRBV20-1 and TRBJ2-1; 8 bases match TRBD1. Germline V CDR1 and CDR2: DFQATT, SNEGSKA (reference sequence). The CDR3 is made up of 17 amino acids.

This clonotype was observed many times. The CDR3 reads CASSSYPGHLNTEAFF. CDR3 bases: TGTGCCAGCAGTTCCTACCCTGGACACCTGAACACTGAAGCTTTCTTT. The chain recombines TRBV12-3 or TRBV12-4 with TRBJ1-1; perhaps TRBD1 as D (5 bases). CDR3 size: 16 residues. V was cut by 4 bases and J by 0 bases, with 15 bases left in between.

This clonotype has more than one count but fewer than ten. The rearrangement joins TRBV29-1 to TRBJ2-2, with 8 bases lining up with TRBD1. CDR1 is SQVTM and CDR2 is ANQGSEA in the germline V gene. This CDR3 is 13 amino acids long. Trimming at V came to 3 bases and at J to 4 bases, leaving 1 base not matched to a gene. DNA for the CDR3: TGCAGCGTTGAGACAGGGGTCACCGGGGAGCTGTTTTTT. Protein product: CSVETGVTGELFF.

This clonotype has more than one count but fewer than ten. The chain carries TRBV28 and TRBJ2-1, with unresolved D. Deletions cut 6 bases from V and 8 bases from J, with 8 bases between. The CDR3 spans 11 residues. Germline CDR1 MDHEN, CDR2 SYDVKM. The CDR3 DNA reads as TGTGCCAGCAGATATTCCCATGAGCAGTTCTTC. Translating gives CASRYSHEQFF.

V is TRBV6-1 and J is TRBJ2-3, with 10 bases that match TRBD2. The V gene end was trimmed by 5 bases and the J gene end by 3 bases; junction bases not matched to a gene: 8. This CDR3 has 16 amino acids. Germline V CDR1 and CDR2: MNHNS, SASEGT. The CDR3 loop is CASSPTLAGGTDTQYF. The CDR3 nucleotides are TGTGCCAGCAGTCCGACTTTAGCGGGGGGAACAGATACGCAGTATTTT.

This clonotype turned up a few times. The V and J genes are TRBV24-1 and TRBJ2-7; D may be TRBD2 (6 bases). This CDR3 region has 15 residues. The V end was cut by 6 bases, the J end by 4 bases, with 18 bases between. CDR1 and CDR2 (germline): KGHDR, SFDVKD. CDR3 sequence: CATSLRPISGYEQYF. The CDR3 region has the DNA TGTGCCACCAGTCTCCGGCCGATTAGCGGATACGAGCAGTACTTC.

The table lists this clonotype with a few counts. The rearrangement uses TRBV20-1 and TRBJ2-1; TRBD2 aligns across 8 bases. Germline V CDR1 and CDR2: DFQATT, SNEGSKA (reference sequence). The CDR3 totals 16 residues. J gave up 4 bases and V 6 bases, and 14 bases lay outside the gene matches. The CDR3 DNA reads as TGCAGTGCGAGAACCCCGGGGGGGGGTTCTTACAATGAGCAGTTCTTC. Translating gives CSARTPGGGSYNEQFF.

This clonotype was counted at least ten times. As DNA, the CDR3 is TGCGCCAGCAGCTCACCGGGGAGTGGGGAGACCCAGTACTTC. Amino acids: CASSSPGSGETQYF. The chain is built from TRBV5-1 and TRBJ2-5; TRBD2 is a possible D gene (5 bases). V lost 3 bases and J lost 5, with 14 bases in between. Germline lookup yields CDR1 SGHRS and CDR2 YFSETQ. The CDR3 is 14 residues long.

Concerning this clonotype itself: This is likely a read error, given that the CDR3 carries no conserved phenylalanine or tryptophan at its end. The DNA is omitted, as the CDR3 cannot be located on it reliably, and the CDR3 follows TCRdb's listing. The genes are TRBV4-1 and TRBJ2-7; the table's D call, TRBD1, has no DNA check behind it. The CDR3 extends over 12 residues, inclusive of both ends. Germline loops: CDR1 MGHRA, CDR2 YSYEKL. Here the CDR3 reads CASSPPGSPPRL.